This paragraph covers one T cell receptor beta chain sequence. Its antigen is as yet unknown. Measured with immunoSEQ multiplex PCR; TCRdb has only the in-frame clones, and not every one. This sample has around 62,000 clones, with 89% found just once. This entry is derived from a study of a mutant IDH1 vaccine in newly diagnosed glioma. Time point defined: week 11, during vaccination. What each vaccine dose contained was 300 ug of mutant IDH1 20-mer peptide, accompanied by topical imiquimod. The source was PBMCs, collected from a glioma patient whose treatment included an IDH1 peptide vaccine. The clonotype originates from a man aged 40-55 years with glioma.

Written as DNA, the CDR3 is TGTGCCAGCAGCTGGAGACAGGGAGAGGGAGATACGCAGTATTTT. Translation gives CASSWRQGEGDTQYF. The J gene is TRBJ2-3, the V gene TRBV11-2, with TRBD1 matching over 7 bases. V gave up 4 bases and J gave up 5 bases; unmatched junction bases: 9. CDR1 is SGHAT, CDR2 FQNNGV, per germline. The CDR3 is 15 residues long.